This TCR beta chain was recovered during a study of cytomegalovirus exposure and HLA in healthy donors. About the research overall: Earlier results showed roughly 120 million unique TCR beta sequences derived from about 179 million T cells.

The primer mix had 60 Vbeta and 13 Jbeta primers. This table comes from immunoSEQ multiplex PCR, and its TCRdb copy is limited to in-frame clones, with some not included. The sample yields some 150,000 clones, around 82% seen once. Germline assignment: CDR1 SEHNR and CDR2 FQNEAQ (reference sequence). The CDR3 covers 15 residues. The V end was cut by 5 bases, the J end by 6 bases, with 19 bases between. To note about this clone: The target antigen is unknown.

Notes on the study in general: Among TCR beta chains of equal frequency, HLA-associated ones were more clonally expanded in a later analysis. TCR beta V- and J-gene trimming was later associated with a missense DCLRE1C variant.

This receptor was obtained from a middle-aged woman in good health and CMV-seropositive. Material: PBMCs. The rearrangement joins TRBV7-9 to TRBJ1-2; D is unclear. CDR3 DNA sequence: TGTGCCAGCAGCCACCAGAGCCTGAACGGGAATGGCTACACCTTC. It is translated as CASSHQSLNGNGYTF.